The 5 T cell receptor beta chains below all came from one sample that was sequenced in a study of T cell changes during pregnancy in multiple sclerosis. Sequencing used immunoSEQ multiplex PCR; TCRdb keeps in-frame clones, though not all of them. The sample records roughly 43,000 clones, approximately 94% being singletons. This sample comprised CD4+ T cells from peripheral blood mononuclear cells, obtained in the third trimester of pregnancy. These receptor sequences come from a female donor with multiple sclerosis, enrolled in a pregnancy study.

This chain joins TRBV7-2 and TRBJ2-2; TRBD2 aligns across 9 bases. V lost 5 bases, J lost 6 bases, and 7 bases stayed unmatched. This CDR3 region has 15 residues. Germline V lookup: CDR1 SGHTA, CDR2 FQGNSA. The CDR3 DNA reads TGTGCCAGCAGCCAGCGGGGGGCCACCCCCGGGGAGCTGTTTTTT. This encodes CASSQRGATPGELFF.

This clone was seen only once. V is TRBV15 and J is TRBJ2-7, with D possibly TRBD2 on 5 matching bases. Germline CDR1 reads LNHNV; CDR2 reads YYDKDF (reference sequence). The CDR3 runs 15 residues. The ends were cut back, 0 bases at V and 5 bases at J, with 14 bases in the middle. The CDR3 here is CATSRDGVSFDEQYF. CDR3 coding DNA: TGTGCCACCAGCAGAGACGGGGTTTCGTTCGACGAGCAGTACTTC. The variable domain in full, completed from reference TRBV15 and TRBJ2-7, reads DAMVIQNPRYQVTQFGKPVTLSCSQTLNHNVMYWYQQKSSQAPKLLFHYYDKDFNNEADTPDNFQSRRPNTSFCFLDIRSPGLGDTAMYLCATSRDGVSFDEQYFGPGTRLTVT.

The chain employs TRBV6-6 and TRBJ1-3, with 7 bases that match TRBD1. This CDR3 spans 15 amino acids. Germline CDR1 MNHNY, CDR2 SVGAGI (reference sequence). V shed 8 bases and J 3 bases; nucleotides not matched to a gene: 10. CDR3 sequence (DNA): TGTGCCAGCGAAGATTCGGCAGGGGGTGGAAACACCATATATTTT. Its protein is CASEDSAGGGNTIYF.

The genes are TRBV5-1 and TRBJ2-2; 7 bases are a match to TRBD1. With V trimmed by 0 bases and J by 14 bases, 7 bases remained unmatched. Germline V gene data show CDR1 as SGHRS and CDR2 as YFSETQ. The CDR3 is 13 amino acids. The CDR3, as DNA: TGCGCCAGCAGCTTGGATACCGACAGGGTCCTGTTTTTT. Its protein product is CASSLDTDRVLFF.

V usage is TRBV7-9 and J usage is TRBJ2-4; 7 bases line up with TRBD2. The CDR3 is made up of 15 amino acids. The trim removed 1 base at V and 4 bases at J, leaving 4 bases unmatched. Germline CDR1 is SEHNR and CDR2 is FQNEAQ (reference sequence). Here the CDR3 DNA reads TGTGCCAGCAGCTTAGGGGGGGGGTCGAAAAACATTCAGTACTTC. Protein: CASSLGGGSKNIQYF.